Following are 8 T cell receptor beta chains from one sample sequenced in a study of blood T cell repertoires in COVID-19. Some clones are missing from TCRdb's copy, which holds only in-frame ones; the method was immunoSEQ multiplex PCR. The table has under 300,000 clones, approximately 83% seen once. The source material was PBMCs or T cells enriched from blood (not recorded which). These TCRs come from a middle-aged woman with acute COVID-19.

The CDR3 DNA is TGTGCCAGCAGCTTTCAGGTTTCTGAAGCTTTCTTT. Protein product: CASSFQVSEAFF. V gene TRBV5-6 combines with J gene TRBJ1-1; D gene unclear. The CDR3 loop spans 12 amino acids. From germline, CDR1 is SGHDT and CDR2 YYEEEE. V lost 2 bases to trimming and J lost 6 bases, with 8 bases between them.

V usage is TRBV28 and J usage is TRBJ2-1; D call uncertain. The CDR3 has 15 amino acids. The V gene lost 2 bases and the J gene lost 0 bases, with 8 bases spanning the gap. The germline V gene encodes CDR1 MDHEN and CDR2 SYDVKM. DNA for the CDR3: TGTGCCAGCAGTTTAAGTCTAAACTCCTACAATGAGCAGTTCTTC. Its translation is CASSLSLNSYNEQFF.

This clone was detected once. This chain links TRBV19 with TRBJ2-7; 8 bases map to TRBD1. This CDR3 spans 16 amino acids. Trimming cost V 4 bases and J 0 bases; bases outside gene matches: 8. Germline-derived CDR1 and CDR2 are LNHDA and SQIVND (reference sequence). The CDR3 DNA reads as TGTGCCAGTAGTAAACTGACAGGGGCTAGCTCCTACGAGCAGTACTTC. It translates to CASSKLTGASSYEQYF.

The CDR3, as DNA: TGTGCCAGCAGCGTAGGCCCTAGCGGGAGATCCAATGAGCAGTTCTTC. This gives the protein CASSVGPSGRSNEQFF. The chain links TRBV9 to TRBJ2-1; TRBD2 agrees at 10 bases. Germline V gene sequence: CDR1 SGDLS, CDR2 YYNGEE. V was pared by 0 bases and J by 6 bases, with 6 bases of the junction left unmatched. The CDR3 has 16 residues.

This chain joins TRBV19 and TRBJ1-2, with D possibly being TRBD1 (5 bases). V was cut by 6 bases and J by 4 bases, with 12 bases left in between. CDR3 length equals 13 residues. Germline assignment: CDR1 LNHDA and CDR2 SQIVND (reference sequence). DNA of the CDR3: TGTGCCAGTAGGCGGGACCGCCTCTATGGCTACACCTTC. It encodes CASRRDRLYGYTF.

This chain links TRBV7-8 with TRBJ2-3; TRBD2 matches at 11 bases. V lost 5 bases to trimming and J lost 3 bases; unmatched junction nucleotides: 4. Germline CDR1 reads SGHVS; CDR2 reads FQNEAQ. The CDR3 is 15 amino acids. The DNA of the CDR3 is TGTGCCAGCAGCCCCAGGACTAGCGGGACAGATACGCAGTATTTT. Protein product: CASSPRTSGTDTQYF. Combining the CDR3 with reference TRBV7-8 and TRBJ2-3 gives the whole variable domain GAGVSQSPRYKVAKRGQDVALRCDPISGHVSLFWYQQALGQGPEFLTYFQNEAQLDKSGLPSDRFFAERPEGSVSTLKIQRTQQEDSAVYLCASSPRTSGTDTQYFGPGTRLTVL.

Points on this clone: The sample holds other DNA sequences that translate to the same CDR3. This chain joins TRBV3-1 (or the pseudogene TRBV3-2) and TRBJ2-1; D is perhaps TRBD2 (6 bases). The CDR3 has 15 amino acids. CDR1 LGHDT and CDR2 YNNKEL come from the germline V gene (reference sequence). The V and J ends lost 4 bases and 0 bases respectively, with 10 bases between them. The CDR3 bases are TGTGCCAGCAGCCGTAGCGGAACCTCCTACAATGAGCAGTTCTTC. This translates into CASSRSGTSYNEQFF.

V gene TRBV19 combines with J gene TRBJ2-7; 7 bases line up with TRBD2. From germline, CDR1 is LNHDA and CDR2 SQIVND (reference sequence). V lost 3 bases to trimming and J lost 4 bases; unmatched junction nucleotides: 9. This CDR3 is built from 15 residues. The chain's CDR3 is CASSIGTSEMYEQYF. DNA for the CDR3: TGTGCCAGTAGTATTGGTACTAGCGAGATGTACGAGCAGTACTTC. The entire variable domain, with the rest obtained from reference TRBV19 and TRBJ2-7, is as follows: DGGITQSPKYLFRKEGQNVTLSCEQNLNHDAMYWYRQDPGQGLRLIYYSQIVNDFQKGDIAEGYSVSREKKESFPLTVTSAQKNPTAFYLCASSIGTSEMYEQYFGPGTRLTVT.